This paragraph covers one T cell receptor beta chain sequence. One junction end does not reproduce the germline sequence, and a read error may be involved. CDR1 and CDR2 (germline): MNHNY, SVGAGI (reference sequence). This CDR3 contains 12 residues. Measured with immunoSEQ multiplex PCR; TCRdb has only the in-frame clones, and not every one. Here the sample spans roughly 70,000 clones, over 90% being singletons. The entry originates in a study of PD-1 blockade in classical Hodgkin lymphoma. As for time point: newly diagnosed, previously untreated cHL patient sample. The chain joins TRBV6-6 to TRBJ2-4; D may be TRBD2 (5 bases). Sequenced sample: peripheral blood mononuclear cells (PBMCs). This receptor was taken from a human donor with classical Hodgkin lymphoma. The DNA for the CDR3 is TGTGCCAGCAGGGAAGACGCGGGTCAGATACACTTC. Its translation: CASREDAGQIHF.